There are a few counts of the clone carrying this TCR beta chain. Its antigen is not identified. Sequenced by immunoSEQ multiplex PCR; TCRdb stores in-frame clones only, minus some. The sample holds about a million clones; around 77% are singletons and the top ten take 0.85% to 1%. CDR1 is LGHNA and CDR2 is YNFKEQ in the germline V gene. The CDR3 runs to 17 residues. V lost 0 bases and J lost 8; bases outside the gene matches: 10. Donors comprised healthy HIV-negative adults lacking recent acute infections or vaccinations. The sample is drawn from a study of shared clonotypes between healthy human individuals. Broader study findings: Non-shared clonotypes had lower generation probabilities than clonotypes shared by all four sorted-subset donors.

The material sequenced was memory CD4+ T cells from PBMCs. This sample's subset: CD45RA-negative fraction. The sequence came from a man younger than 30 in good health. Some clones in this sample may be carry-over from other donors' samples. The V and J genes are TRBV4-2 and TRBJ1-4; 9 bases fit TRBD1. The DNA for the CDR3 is TGTGCCAGCAGCCAAGATCTGGCGGGACAGGGACGGGAAAAACTGTTTTTT. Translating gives CASSQDLAGQGREKLFF.